This TCR beta chain was documented in a study of CD8 T cells in ankylosing spondylitis. This clonotype was seen repeatedly, ten times or more. Its target is unknown. CDR1 is DFQATT, CDR2 SNEGSKA, per germline (reference sequence). The V and J ends lost 1 base and 3 bases respectively, with 9 bases between them. CDR3 length equals 13 residues. Making the TCR beta libraries involved quantitative 5'-RACE with molecular barcodes. TCRdb recomputed calls from the 5' RACE reads with MiXCR, one row per CDR3 protein. The table lists around 300,000 distinct CDR3 sequences, more than 9% of them singletons. Overall study findings and caveats: About 8 highly homologous variants made up a TCR beta motif, and this motif appeared characteristic of ankylosing spondylitis blood. CD8+ by phenotype, disease-linked clones were relatively rare in peripheral blood. Significant enrichment of disease-linked clones was reported in matched ankylosing spondylitis synovial fluid.

The chain couples TRBV20-1 to TRBJ1-1; D unclear. The sequence was collected from a female donor with ankylosing spondylitis or in good health (not recorded which). Sequenced: blood, either unsorted or a sorted T cell fraction (not recorded which). Here the CDR3 reads CSARVGGDTEAFF. Written as DNA, the CDR3 is TGCAGTGCTAGAGTTGGTGGGGACACTGAAGCTTTCTTT.